Shown below are 29 T cell receptor beta chains from a single sample sequenced in a study of shared T cell receptors in the human thymus. The method was immunoSEQ multiplex PCR; TCRdb's version includes in-frame clones alone and lacks a portion of them. The sample holds about 660,000 clones, over 75% seen once. This same sample was also part of a study on human thymus T cells.

Material: thymocytes. These receptors all stem from a boy younger than two with a congenital heart defect.

This chain connects TRBV19 to TRBJ2-1; 12 positions match TRBD2. The CDR3 spans 18 residues. Germline V CDR1 and CDR2: LNHDA, SQIVND (reference sequence). Trimming removed 0 bases from V and 4 bases from J; junction bases left unmatched: 7. The CDR3 region is CASSIDLGLAGPYNEQFF. DNA for the CDR3: TGTGCCAGTAGTATAGATTTAGGACTAGCGGGACCGTACAATGAGCAGTTCTTC. The complete variable domain, with remaining parts taken from reference TRBV19 and TRBJ2-1, reads DGGITQSPKYLFRKEGQNVTLSCEQNLNHDAMYWYRQDPGQGLRLIYYSQIVNDFQKGDIAEGYSVSREKKESFPLTVTSAQKNPTAFYLCASSIDLGLAGPYNEQFFGPGTRLTVL.

The DNA of the CDR3 is TGTGCCAGCACCCGCCCGAGCGGGGTAACCTACGAGCAGTACTTC. Its protein is CASTRPSGVTYEQYF. This chain joins TRBV2 and TRBJ2-7; 7 nucleotides match TRBD2. The CDR3 consists of 15 residues. J was trimmed by 2 bases and V by 7 bases; bases with no gene match: 11. Germline CDR1 reads SNHLY; CDR2 reads FYNNEI.

This sequence joins TRBV10-3 and TRBJ2-5; D call uncertain. This CDR3 comprises 14 residues. The germline CDR1 and CDR2 sequences are ENHRY and SYGVKD. V was clipped by 0 bases and J by 0 bases, with 5 bases between them. CDR3 loop: CAISESEDQETQYF. The CDR3 DNA sequence: TGTGCCATCAGTGAGTCTGAGGACCAAGAGACCCAGTACTTC.

This clone appeared once. V and J are TRBV5-4 and TRBJ2-5; D is ambiguous. The CDR3 runs 13 residues. The V end was cut by 4 bases, the J end by 6 bases, with 13 bases between. Germline CDR1 is SGHNT and CDR2 is YYREEE (reference sequence). CDR3 in amino acids: CASSQVLGKTQYF. CDR3 bases: TGTGCCAGCAGCCAGGTCCTTGGAAAGACCCAGTACTTC.

CDR3 amino acids: CASSHLKREGRNEQFF. DNA for the CDR3: TGTGCCAGCAGCCACCTCAAACGGGAGGGCCGCAATGAGCAGTTCTTC. The gene calls are TRBV11-2 and TRBJ2-1; 8 nucleotides agree with TRBD2. The V gene's germline CDR1 is SGHAT and CDR2 FQNNGV. CDR3 length: 16 residues. V was pared by 5 bases and J by 6 bases, with 12 bases of the junction left unmatched. Based on the CDR3 plus reference TRBV11-2 and TRBJ2-1, the full variable domain is EAGVAQSPRYKIIEKRQSVAFWCNPISGHATLYWYQQILGQGPKLLIQFQNNGVVDDSQLPKDRFSAERLKGVDSTLKIQPAKLEDSAVYLCASSHLKREGRNEQFFGPGTRLTVL.

This clone was counted between two and nine times. V is TRBV5-4 and J is TRBJ2-7; TRBD1 matches at 9 bases. This CDR3 is 19 amino acids long. Germline CDR1 and CDR2: SGHNT and YYREEE (reference sequence). J gave up 4 bases and V 0 bases, and 17 bases lay outside the gene matches. The CDR3 DNA follows: TGTGCCAGCAGCTTGGGACGACAGGGGGTTAGGCCTGGGGTGTACGAGCAGTACTTC. As protein: CASSLGRQGVRPGVYEQYF.

The chain uses TRBV5-4 and TRBJ2-5, with 10 nucleotides matching TRBD2. The CDR3 is 14 residues long. From germline, CDR1 is SGHNT and CDR2 YYREEE (reference sequence). The J segment lost 1 base and the V segment lost 5 bases, leaving 2 bases of the junction unmatched. The DNA of the CDR3 is TGTGCCAGCAGTTGGACTAGCGGCCAAGAGACCCAGTACTTC. Translating gives CASSWTSGQETQYF. Full variable domain (rest looked up from reference TRBV5-4 and TRBJ2-5): ETGVTQSPTHLIKTRGQQVTLRCSSQSGHNTVSWYQQALGQGPQFIFQYYREEENGRGNFPPRFSGLQFPNYSSELNVNALELDDSALYLCASSWTSGQETQYFGPGTRLLVL.

This rearrangement joins TRBV4-3 to TRBJ2-7, with 11 nucleotides matching TRBD2. The CDR3 totals 16 residues. Germline CDR1 is LGHNA and CDR2 is YSLEER. The J segment lost 7 bases and the V segment lost 1 base, leaving 9 bases of the junction unmatched. The CDR3: CASSQASSGRPVEQYF. For the CDR3, the DNA is TGCGCCAGCAGCCAAGCTTCTAGCGGGAGGCCCGTGGAGCAGTACTTC.

The genes are TRBV15 and TRBJ1-1, with 7 bases aligning to TRBD1. Per germline, CDR1 LNHNV and CDR2 YYDKDF (reference sequence). The junction had 7 bases not matched to a gene; V was cut back by 3 bases and J by 0 bases. CDR3 length: 16 residues. The CDR3 here is CATSRYPGQMNTEAFF. CDR3 in DNA: TGTGCCACCAGCAGGTATCCGGGACAGATGAACACTGAAGCTTTCTTT.

This chain uses TRBV19 with TRBJ2-3; 15 bases agree with TRBD2. The CDR3 contains 17 residues. The germline V gene has CDR1 LNHDA and CDR2 SQIVND (reference sequence). V dropped 4 bases and J dropped 4; count of bases not matched to a gene: 6. The CDR3 DNA is TGTGCCAGTAGTACCTGGACTAGCGGGAGGGGTCCAGATACGCAGTATTTT. Residues: CASSTWTSGRGPDTQYF.

This chain connects TRBV28 to TRBJ2-7, with D perhaps TRBD1 (6 bases). This CDR3 has 15 amino acids. Trimming left V 6 bases short and J 0 bases short, with 15 bases between. From germline, CDR1 is MDHEN and CDR2 SYDVKM. CDR3 sequence: CASSQQGRGSYEQYF. The DNA of the CDR3 is TGTGCCAGCAGCCAACAGGGTAGGGGCTCCTACGAGCAGTACTTC.

The rearrangement joins TRBV19 to TRBJ2-6; TRBD1 matches 8 bases. The CDR3 is 18 amino acids. Germline V gene sequence: CDR1 LNHDA, CDR2 SQIVND (reference sequence). This chain's CDR3 is CASHPGQGALSGANVLTF. CDR3 nucleotides: TGTGCTTCACATCCCGGGCAGGGGGCGCTCTCTGGGGCCAACGTCCTGACTTTC.

The rearrangement links TRBV9 to TRBJ2-1; D may be TRBD2 (5 bases). The germline gives CDR1 SGDLS, CDR2 YYNGEE. Deletions cut 0 bases from V and 5 bases from J, with 9 bases between. CDR3 size: 14 residues. The CDR3, as DNA: TGTGCCAGCAGCGTAGGAGGGAGCCACAATGAGCAGTTCTTC. Its protein is CASSVGGSHNEQFF.

The genes are TRBV28 and TRBJ2-5, with TRBD1 matching over 7 bases. The J call may be incorrect, as the DNA end agrees better with TRBJ2-7. The germline gives CDR1 MDHEN, CDR2 SYDVKM. There are 15 residues in the CDR3. For the CDR3, the DNA is TGTGCCAGCAACAATCTACCGGGACAGAGTTACGAGCAGTACTTC. It specifies CASNNLPGQSYEQYF.

As regards this clone: The sample contains more than one DNA sequence encoding this CDR3. The rearrangement uses TRBV9 and TRBJ1-1; D not resolved. V was cut by 0 bases and J by 1 base, with 7 bases left in between. This CDR3 comprises 14 residues. CDR1 and CDR2 (germline): SGDLS, YYNGEE. In DNA, the CDR3 is TGTGCCAGCAGCGTAGGGGCGGGGAACACTGAAGCTTTCTTT. Translation gives CASSVGAGNTEAFF.

The chain employs TRBV4-3 and TRBJ2-3, with 10 bases lining up with TRBD2. V lost 0 bases to trimming and J lost 6 bases; unmatched junction nucleotides: 12. The CDR3 covers 18 residues. Germline-derived CDR1 and CDR2 are LGHNA and YSLEER. CDR3 bases: TGCGCCAGCAGCCAAGATCCCGGCAGACTAGCGGGTCCCGATACGCAGTATTTT. It specifies CASSQDPGRLAGPDTQYF.

The rearrangement joins TRBV27 to TRBJ2-4, with D hard to call. The CDR3 contains 16 residues. V was trimmed by 6 bases and J by 0 bases, leaving 15 bases between them. Germline CDR1 and CDR2: MNHEY and SMNVEV (reference sequence). The DNA of the CDR3 is TGTGCCAGCAGCACGGCCAGGCTACTAGCCAAAAACATTCAGTACTTC. This translates into CASSTARLLAKNIQYF.

This chain joins TRBV25-1 and TRBJ2-2; a possible D gene is TRBD2 (6 bases). V dropped 3 bases and J dropped 6 bases, with 11 bases sitting between them. CDR3 length equals 14 residues. The germline CDR1 and CDR2 sequences are MGHDK and SYGVNS. The CDR3 loop is CASSEASESGELFF. DNA for the CDR3: TGTGCCAGCAGTGAGGCTAGCGAGTCCGGGGAGCTGTTTTTT.

The chain combines TRBV7-8 with TRBJ1-1; D uncertain. Germline loops: CDR1 SGHVS, CDR2 FQNEAQ. V was shortened by 5 bases and J by 8 bases, with 18 bases between the two germline ends. CDR3 length: 14 amino acids. The CDR3 bases are TGTGCCAGCAGCCGAAGATTATCAGCGTCGGAAGCTTTCTTT. It translates to CASSRRLSASEAFF.

The rearrangement links TRBV5-4 to TRBJ2-1; 9 bases align to TRBD1. Trimming took 3 bases from V and 4 from J; bases not matched to a gene: 5. The germline CDR1 and CDR2 sequences are SGHNT and YYREEE (reference sequence). The CDR3 length is 15 residues. The CDR3 nucleotides are TGTGCCAGCAGCTCCGGGACAGGGAGGTACAATGAGCAGTTCTTC. Translating gives CASSSGTGRYNEQFF.

This clone was detected only a few times. This chain joins TRBV7-2 and TRBJ2-1; tentative D call: TRBD2 (6 bases). Trimming shortened V by 4 bases and J by 2 bases, and 12 bases separated the two germline ends. CDR3 length: 15 amino acids. CDR1 SGHTA and CDR2 FQGNSA come from the germline V gene. The CDR3 DNA reads TGTGCCAGCAGCTCCCGGGGGTTTCCCTACAATGAGCAGTTCTTC. This codes for CASSSRGFPYNEQFF.

The CDR3 DNA reads TGTGCCAGCAGCTTAGAGTACACAGGGACCGGGGAGCTGTTTTTT. Protein sequence: CASSLEYTGTGELFF. The chain has TRBV11-2 and TRBJ2-2; TRBD1 might be the D (6 bases). V lost 0 bases, J lost 5 bases, and 10 bases lay in between. Germline assignment: CDR1 SGHAT and CDR2 FQNNGV. This CDR3 is 15 amino acids long.

This clone was recorded only once. The rearrangement links TRBV4-3 to TRBJ2-1; perhaps TRBD1 as D (6 bases). This CDR3 is built from 16 residues. The germline gives CDR1 LGHNA, CDR2 YSLEER. Trimming removed 4 bases from V and 2 bases from J, with 15 bases in between. CDR3 nucleotides: TGCGCCAGCAGCCCAGGTCGTGGGGGCCCCTACAATGAGCAGTTCTTC. Its translation is CASSPGRGGPYNEQFF.

This rearrangement joins TRBV9 to TRBJ2-7; 7 positions match TRBD1. Germline V gene data show CDR1 as SGDLS and CDR2 as YYNGEE. The CDR3 has 15 amino acids. J lost 2 bases, V lost 3 bases, and 8 bases had no gene match. This chain's CDR3 is CASSGGTAGAYEQYF. The CDR3 coding sequence is TGTGCCAGCAGCGGGGGGACAGCCGGGGCCTACGAGCAGTACTTC.

The chain has TRBV30 and TRBJ2-3; 7 nucleotides match TRBD2. The CDR3 is made up of 16 amino acids. Germline lookup yields CDR1 GTSNPN and CDR2 SVGIG (reference sequence). V was clipped by 3 bases and J by 2 bases; unmatched bases: 11. The CDR3 DNA follows: TGTGCCTGGAGAACCCTAGCGGCGGAACTCACAGATACGCAGTATTTT. Translation gives CAWRTLAAELTDTQYF.

This clone came up a few times. The genes are TRBV10-3 and TRBJ1-1; perhaps TRBD1 as D (5 bases). The CDR3 is 13 residues long. Per the germline V gene, CDR1 is ENHRY and CDR2 is SYGVKD. V was clipped by 2 bases and J by 5 bases, with 9 bases between them. CDR3 residues: CAISERGGTEAFF. The CDR3 coding sequence is TGTGCCATCAGTGAGCGGGGGGGGACTGAAGCTTTCTTT.

This chain links TRBV28 with TRBJ2-7; a possible D gene is TRBD2 (6 bases). Germline V CDR1 and CDR2: MDHEN, SYDVKM. Between the trimmed V and J ends, which lost 4 bases and 6 bases, there was a span of 13 bases. CDR3 length equals 13 residues. The CDR3 protein is CASSWGLRREQYF. The CDR3 bases are TGTGCCAGCAGTTGGGGACTGAGGCGCGAGCAGTACTTC.

J is TRBJ2-7 and V is TRBV2, with TRBD2 matching over 10 bases. This CDR3 region has 17 residues. In germline, CDR1 is SNHLY, CDR2 FYNNEI. The J segment lost 6 bases and the V segment lost 1 base, leaving 12 bases of the junction unmatched. The CDR3 DNA reads TGTGCCAGCAGTGAAGATCCAGGGGTAGCGGGAGGTCCCGAGCAGTACTTC. Amino acids: CASSEDPGVAGGPEQYF.

The rearrangement joins TRBV28 to TRBJ2-7; tentative D call: TRBD1 (6 bases). The CDR3 is 11 amino acids. Trimming removed 9 bases at V and 12 bases at J, with 18 bases between. Germline V gives CDR1 MDHEN, CDR2 SYDVKM. As DNA, the CDR3 is TGTGCCAGTACCAGGGGCCCCGGGGCGTACTTC. Amino acid sequence: CASTRGPGAYF.